This T cell receptor (beta chain) was identified during a study of shared clonotypes between healthy human individuals. Study in general: Donor composition was a couple of women and three men, aged 18 to 49.

V lost 0 bases to trimming and J lost 2 bases, with 8 bases between them. CDR1 SGHRS and CDR2 YFSETQ come from the germline V gene. CDR3 length equals 15 residues. The repertoire was sequenced with immunoSEQ multiplex PCR; TCRdb's copy has only in-frame clones and lacks some. Of some 2,000,000 clones listed, 85% to 95% were seen once; the top ten hold 0.1% to 0.15%. Among the donors, all were Caucasian adults who lived in Nashville, Tennessee. From CD4+ cells came CD45RA+ naive and CD45RA-negative memory subsets. With regard to this clone: Other DNA sequences in the sample encode the same CDR3.

The gene calls are TRBV5-1 and TRBJ1-4; D is ambiguous. The receptor was isolated from a man aged 18 to 29 in good health. Sequenced: naive CD4+ T cells sorted from blood. Sample subset: CD45RA+ positively selected. Here the CDR3 DNA reads TGCGCCAGCAGCTTGGTTGGCGGGACTAATGAAAAACTGTTTTTT. Residues: CASSLVGGTNEKLFF.